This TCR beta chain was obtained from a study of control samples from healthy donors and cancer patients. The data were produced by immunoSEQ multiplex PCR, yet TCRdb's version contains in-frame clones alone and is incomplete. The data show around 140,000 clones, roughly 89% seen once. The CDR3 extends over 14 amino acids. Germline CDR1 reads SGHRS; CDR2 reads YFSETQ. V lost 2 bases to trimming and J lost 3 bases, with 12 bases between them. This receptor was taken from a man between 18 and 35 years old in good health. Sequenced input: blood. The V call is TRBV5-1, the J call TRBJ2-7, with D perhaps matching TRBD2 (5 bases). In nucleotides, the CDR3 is TGCGCCAGCAGCTTCGGACTTACTAACTACGAGCAGTACTTC. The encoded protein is CASSFGLTNYEQYF.